Following are 27 T cell receptor beta chains from one sample sequenced in a study of T cells in Graves' hyperthyroidism and ophthalmopathy. TCR beta CDR3 sequences were amplified from RNA transcripts. The TCR CDR3 was amplified in a first-round RT-PCR using the HTBI primer set. TCRdb called the multiplex PCR reads again in MiXCR, with one record for every CDR3 protein. The sample lists fewer than 350,000 distinct CDR3 sequences; about a sixth were seen once. Sequencing input: blood. The receptors derive from a woman in her forties with Graves' ophthalmopathy.

This clonotype was seen ten or more times. The chain is built from TRBV5-8 and TRBJ2-7; D is unclear. In germline, CDR1 is SGHTS, CDR2 YDEGEE. This CDR3 comprises 14 residues. The V and J ends lost 4 bases and 6 bases respectively, with 17 bases between them. The CDR3: CASSPDTLLSEQYF. The DNA of the CDR3 is TGTGCCAGCAGCCCTGACACGTTATTGTCCGAGCAGTACTTC.

This clonotype was counted ten times or more. The rearrangement links TRBV6-1 to TRBJ2-2, with D perhaps matching TRBD2 (6 bases). V lost 4 bases and J lost 3, with 18 bases in between. The CDR3 covers 17 residues. Germline CDR1 MNHNS, CDR2 SASEGT. This CDR3 is CASSAIIPRDYTGELFF. The CDR3 region has the DNA TGTGCCAGCAGTGCAATAATTCCCCGGGACTACACCGGGGAGCTGTTTTTT.

This clonotype was recorded many times. The chain carries TRBV12-3 or TRBV12-4 and TRBJ1-2, with D possibly being TRBD1 (5 bases). The CDR3 loop spans 15 amino acids. V was pared by 2 bases and J by 5 bases, with 15 bases between. This CDR3 is CASSLSGSGLYGYTF. As DNA, the CDR3 is TGTGCCAGCAGTTTAAGTGGGTCGGGGCTTTATGGCTACACCTTC.

The chain couples TRBV12-3 or TRBV12-4 to TRBJ2-7, with 7 bases fitting TRBD2. The CDR3 consists of 14 residues. The trim removed 5 bases at V and 3 bases at J, leaving 7 bases unmatched. The CDR3 sequence: CASSKSGRRYEQYF. CDR3 coding DNA: TGTGCCAGCAGTAAGTCCGGGAGGCGCTACGAGCAGTACTTC.

The rearrangement uses TRBV6-1 and TRBJ1-5; 8 nucleotides align to TRBD1. In germline, CDR1 is MNHNS, CDR2 SASEGT. V lost 7 bases, J lost 6 bases, and 8 bases stayed unmatched. The CDR3 length is 14 residues. The DNA for the CDR3 is TGTGCCAGCACTCAATCAGGGGGCGTTCAGCCCCAGCATTTT. It encodes CASTQSGGVQPQHF.

The sample holds many counts of this clonotype. The CDR3 DNA sequence: TGCAGTGCTAGAGCCGGCTACGAGCAGTACTTC. Translated, it gives CSARAGYEQYF. This sequence joins TRBV20-1 and TRBJ2-7; D is unclear. Looked up from germline, CDR1 is DFQATT and CDR2 is SNEGSKA (reference sequence). V shed 1 base and J shed 3 bases, with 4 bases lying between them. The CDR3 is made up of 11 amino acids.

V gene TRBV4-3 combines with J gene TRBJ2-2; D gene ambiguous. V shed 0 bases and J shed 2 bases, with 4 bases lying between them. CDR1 and CDR2 from the germline V gene are LGHNA and YSLEER. CDR3 length: 14 residues. The CDR3 protein is CASSQDVNTGELFF. The CDR3 nucleotides are TGCGCCAGCAGCCAAGATGTCAACACCGGGGAGCTGTTTTTT.

This clonotype was observed at least ten times. V is TRBV30 and J is TRBJ1-2; D perhaps matches TRBD1 (6 bases). Trimming pared 4 bases from V and 8 bases from J, leaving 17 bases between. CDR1 and CDR2 from the germline V gene are GTSNPN and SVGIG (reference sequence). The CDR3 length is 13 residues. CDR3 sequence reads: CAWIGGAKSGYTF. Written as DNA, the CDR3 is TGTGCCTGGATTGGGGGGGCGAAGTCCGGCTACACCTTC.

This clonotype was recorded many times. The chain carries TRBV28 and TRBJ1-1; D is possibly TRBD1 (6 bases). The CDR3 has 16 amino acids. From germline, CDR1 is MDHEN and CDR2 SYDVKM. V was cut by 3 bases and J by 6 bases, with 20 bases left in between. Here the CDR3 reads CASSFSGGQTHAEAFF. The CDR3 DNA reads as TGTGCCAGCAGTTTCTCCGGGGGACAAACTCACGCTGAAGCTTTCTTT.

The CDR3 DNA sequence: TGTGCCAGCAGTGAAGATCCCCCGGGCAGACGCCACTACTATGGCTACACCTTC. As protein: CASSEDPPGRRHYYGYTF. The rearrangement uses TRBV6-1 and TRBJ1-2, with D hard to call. The ends were cut back, 1 base at V and 3 bases at J, with 21 bases in the middle. Germline values: CDR1 MNHNS, CDR2 SASEGT. The CDR3 sequence is 18 residues long.

This clonotype was recorded a few times. CDR3 residues: CASSVGLAGVPQETQYF. For the CDR3, the DNA is TGTGCCAGCAGTGTGGGACTAGCGGGAGTTCCCCAAGAGACCCAGTACTTC. This chain uses TRBV2 with TRBJ2-5, with 14 bases aligning to TRBD2. The V gene's germline CDR1 is SNHLY and CDR2 FYNNEI. The CDR3 runs 17 residues. J was trimmed by 1 base and V by 4 bases; bases with no gene match: 5.

The J gene is TRBJ2-5, the V gene TRBV25-1, with TRBD2 matching over 7 bases. Germline V gene sequence: CDR1 MGHDK, CDR2 SYGVNS. The CDR3 contains 15 residues. The V and J ends lost 2 bases and 4 bases, in that order; junction bases with no gene match: 7. The CDR3 here is CASSETRGGGETQYF. CDR3 coding DNA: TGTGCCAGCAGTGAAACCCGTGGGGGGGGAGAGACCCAGTACTTC.

This clonotype has a count of ten or more. The chain is built from TRBV12-3 or TRBV12-4 and TRBJ1-1; 8 bases are shared with TRBD1. V lost 4 bases to trimming and J lost 1 base; unmatched junction nucleotides: 2. The CDR3 contains 14 residues. The CDR3 DNA reads TGTGCCAGCAGTTACAGGGGGAAGAACACTGAAGCTTTCTTT. This encodes CASSYRGKNTEAFF.

The chain employs TRBV24-1 and TRBJ2-7; 9 nucleotides align to TRBD2. This CDR3 has 14 residues. Germline V CDR1 and CDR2: KGHDR, SFDVKD. V was pared by 5 bases and J by 0 bases, with 1 base of the junction left unmatched. The CDR3 DNA sequence: TGTGCCACCAGTGGAGCGGGGGGCTCCTACGAGCAGTACGTC. Translation: CATSGAGGSYEQYV.

In this sample, this clonotype turned up many times. This chain links TRBV5-1 with TRBJ2-5; the D is unclear. CDR1 SGHRS and CDR2 YFSETQ come from the germline V gene. The V gene lost 4 bases and the J gene lost 7 bases, with 11 bases spanning the gap. This CDR3 spans 12 amino acids. The CDR3 bases are TGCGCCAGCAGCGATGGTATAGGGACCCAGTACTTC. It codes for CASSDGIGTQYF.

The chain links TRBV6-2 or TRBV6-3 to TRBJ2-7; maybe TRBD2 (5 bases). In germline, CDR1 is MNHEY, CDR2 SVGEGT. The CDR3 totals 12 residues. Trimming removed 4 bases from V and 6 bases from J, with 10 bases in between. In DNA form, the CDR3 reads TGTGCCAGCAGTTCGGAGGTCTCCGAGCAGTACTTC. It specifies CASSSEVSEQYF.

This clonotype has ten or more counts. The chain couples TRBV6-1 to TRBJ1-5; 9 bases match TRBD1. The CDR3 consists of 15 residues. Germline V gives CDR1 MNHNS, CDR2 SASEGT. J was trimmed by 4 bases and V by 5 bases; bases with no gene match: 6. The DNA for the CDR3 is TGTGCCAGCAGTAAGACCGGACAGGGGAATCAGCCCCAGCATTTT. Its translation is CASSKTGQGNQPQHF.

This clonotype showed up many times. The chain recombines TRBV19 with TRBJ1-1; D is perhaps TRBD1 (6 bases). From germline, CDR1 is LNHDA and CDR2 SQIVND (reference sequence). CDR3 length equals 16 residues. With 7 bases removed from V and 3 bases from J, the gap between germline ends came to 21 bases. The CDR3 DNA reads as TGTGCCAGTAAAATGAGGGGGGACGGATCTTACACTGAAGCTTTCTTT. Its translation: CASKMRGDGSYTEAFF.

This chain uses TRBV27 with TRBJ1-5; D call uncertain. The CDR3 contains 13 residues. Trimming pared 5 bases from V and 5 bases from J, leaving 10 bases between. Germline loops: CDR1 MNHEY, CDR2 SMNVEV (reference sequence). The CDR3 sequence is CASSRRLDQPQHF. CDR3 coding DNA: TGTGCCAGCAGTAGAAGGTTGGATCAGCCCCAGCATTTT.

This clonotype was found many times. This rearrangement joins TRBV11-2 to TRBJ2-5; 10 bases agree with TRBD1. Losses at the gene ends were 5 bases for V and 5 bases for J; bases not matched to a gene: 8. CDR1 is SGHAT, CDR2 FQNNGV, per germline. The CDR3 sequence is 15 residues long. CDR3 protein: CASSLGTGEGETQYF. The CDR3 nucleotides are TGTGCCAGCAGCCTCGGGACAGGGGAAGGCGAGACCCAGTACTTC.

This clonotype has only one observation. The rearrangement uses TRBV30 and TRBJ1-1; D remains unclear. Germline lookup yields CDR1 GTSNPN and CDR2 SVGIG (reference sequence). The V and J ends lost 1 base and 5 bases respectively, with 5 bases between them. This CDR3 spans 11 amino acids. In DNA form, the CDR3 reads TGTGCCTGGAGTGCGAAGACTGAAGCTTTCTTT. It encodes CAWSAKTEAFF.

This clonotype was detected many times. The chain links TRBV19 to TRBJ2-5; tentative D call: TRBD2 (5 bases). Trimming cost V 6 bases and J 5 bases, with 13 bases left between them. The germline V gene has CDR1 LNHDA and CDR2 SQIVND (reference sequence). This CDR3 comprises 13 residues. In DNA, the CDR3 is TGTGCCAGTAGGACCCCGGAGGTCGAGACCCAGTACTTC. This translates into CASRTPEVETQYF. Supplemented by reference TRBV19 and TRBJ2-5, the full variable domain reads DGGITQSPKYLFRKEGQNVTLSCEQNLNHDAMYWYRQDPGQGLRLIYYSQIVNDFQKGDIAEGYSVSREKKESFPLTVTSAQKNPTAFYLCASRTPEVETQYFGPGTRLLVL.

This clonotype was observed a few times. The chain joins TRBV10-3 to TRBJ2-7; 10 bases line up with TRBD1. The CDR3 totals 13 residues. The trim removed 7 bases at V and 6 bases at J, leaving 6 bases unmatched. CDR1 and CDR2 (germline): ENHRY, SYGVKD. CDR3 region: CAIMTGGTGEQYF. The CDR3 DNA follows: TGTGCCATCATGACAGGGGGCACCGGCGAGCAGTACTTC.

This clonotype was recorded many times. The rearrangement uses TRBV12-5 and TRBJ2-5; D ambiguous. Germline V gene lookup returns CDR1 LGHNT and CDR2 FRNRAP. This CDR3 comprises 13 residues. V lost 4 bases to trimming and J lost 5 bases, with 11 bases between them. The CDR3 here is CASGSPGRETQYF. The CDR3, as DNA: TGTGCTAGTGGTTCCCCCGGTCGGGAGACCCAGTACTTC.

This clonotype was seen many times. V and J are TRBV6-2 or TRBV6-3 and TRBJ2-7; 10 nucleotides line up with TRBD1. The germline V gene has CDR1 MNHEY and CDR2 SVGEGT. The CDR3 spans 15 residues. With V trimmed by 6 bases and J by 5 bases, 10 bases remained unmatched. The CDR3 bases are TGTGCCAGCAGGCCCCCCGGGACAGGGGACAACGAGCAGTACTTC. It is translated as CASRPPGTGDNEQYF.

The chain has TRBV4-1 and TRBJ2-5; 7 nucleotides match TRBD2. The J segment lost 2 bases and the V segment lost 4 bases, leaving 10 bases of the junction unmatched. Germline V lookup: CDR1 MGHRA, CDR2 YSYEKL. The CDR3 is 16 residues long. The CDR3 sequence: CASSRHHSGPQETQYF. For the CDR3, the DNA is TGCGCCAGCAGCCGGCATCATAGCGGGCCGCAAGAGACCCAGTACTTC.

This clonotype was recorded at least ten times. The rearrangement joins TRBV5-1 to TRBJ2-2; a weak D match, TRBD1 (5 bases). The CDR3 spans 12 residues. Trimming took off 5 bases at V and 6 bases at J, with 8 bases between the two ends. Germline V gene lookup returns CDR1 SGHRS and CDR2 YFSETQ. CDR3 DNA sequence: TGCGCCAGCAGGCTGGGGCCCGGGGAGCTGTTTTTT. It yields the protein CASRLGPGELFF.